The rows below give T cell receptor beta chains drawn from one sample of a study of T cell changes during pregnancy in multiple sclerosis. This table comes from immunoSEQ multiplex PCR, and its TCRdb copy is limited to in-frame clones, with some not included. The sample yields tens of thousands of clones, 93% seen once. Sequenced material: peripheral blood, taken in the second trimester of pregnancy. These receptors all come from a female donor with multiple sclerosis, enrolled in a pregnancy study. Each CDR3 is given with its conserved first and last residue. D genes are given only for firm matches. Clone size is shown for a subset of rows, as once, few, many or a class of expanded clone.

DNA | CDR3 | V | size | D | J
TGTGCCAGCAGTGAAGCTCGGGGTGCAAGTGGCTACACCTTC | CASSEARGASGYTF | TRBV2 | . | . | TRBJ1-2
TGTGCCAGCAGAGAAACAGGGAAGACTGAAGCTTTCTTT | CASRETGKTEAFF | TRBV6-1 | . | . | TRBJ1-1
TGCGCCAGCAGCTTAACCCTAGCGGGGACGAACGAGCAGTACTTC | CASSLTLAGTNEQYF | TRBV5-1 | . | TRBD2 | TRBJ2-7
TGTGCCAGCAGTGTAAGGGGACTATACACTGAAGCTTTCTTT | CASSVRGLYTEAFF | TRBV6-1 | . | . | TRBJ1-1
TGTGCCAGCAGTCTGGGAGGCTCGGCGACAGATACGCAGTATTTT | CASSLGGSATDTQYF | TRBV25-1 | . | . | TRBJ2-3
TGTGCCAGCAGCGCGACAGGGACCTCCTACGAGCAGTACTTC | CASSATGTSYEQYF | TRBV7-6 | . | TRBD1 | TRBJ2-7
TGCAGCGTTGAAGTGGAGGTAGTGCCCCTCCACTTT | CSVEVEVVPLHF | TRBV29-1 | . | . | TRBJ1-6
TGTGCCAGCAGCCCCGGGACTAGCGGGGCCAATGAGCAGTTCTTC | CASSPGTSGANEQFF | TRBV13 | . | TRBD2 | TRBJ2-1
TGTGCCAGCAGCGTAGTCGGTTCTGGGGCCAACGTCCTGACTTTC | CASSVVGSGANVLTF | TRBV9 | . | . | TRBJ2-6
TGCGCCAGCAGCTTGAGTAGGGGATTCGAAGAGACCCAGTACTTC | CASSLSRGFEETQYF | TRBV5-1 | . | . | TRBJ2-5
TGTGCCAGCAGCTCCAGGCTAACGGACGAGCAGTACTTC | CASSSRLTDEQYF | TRBV2 | . | . | TRBJ2-7
TGCGCCAGCAGCTTGACAGGGTTTGACGAGCAGTACTTC | CASSLTGFDEQYF | TRBV5-1 | . | . | TRBJ2-7
TGTGCCAGCAGTTACGGCCACAGCACTGAAGCTTTCTTT | CASSYGHSTEAFF | TRBV6-5 | few | . | TRBJ1-1
TGTGCCAGCAGCTTAGAAGTAGCCTACGAGCAGTACTTC | CASSLEVAYEQYF | TRBV7-2 | . | . | TRBJ2-7
TGCAGCGCCCAAGGCGGACAGGCTTCTTGGGTGGGAGTTAACACTGAAGCTTTCTTT | CSAQGGQASWVGVNTEAFF | TRBV29-1 | few | TRBD1 | TRBJ1-1
TGTGCCAGCAGCTTAAACACCTACGAGCAGTACTTC | CASSLNTYEQYF | TRBV7-9 | once | . | TRBJ2-7
TGTGCCAGCGCGGGCGGAACTAGAAACACCATATATTTT | CASAGGTRNTIYF | TRBV18 | . | . | TRBJ1-3
TGTGCCAGCAGCGTAGACCGGGGGAGATCCTATGGCTACACCTTC | CASSVDRGRSYGYTF | TRBV9 | . | . | TRBJ1-2
TGTGCCAGCAGTGCTAGCGGGGAAACGGATACGCAGTATTTT | CASSASGETDTQYF | TRBV6-4 | . | TRBD2 | TRBJ2-3
TGTGCCAGCAGCTTGGACGGGACTCACCATGGCTACACCTTC | CASSLDGTHHGYTF | TRBV5-6 | . | . | TRBJ1-2
TGTGCCAGCAGTGAAGCGCTTGGTAGCGGGAGCACAGATACGCAGTATTTT | CASSEALGSGSTDTQYF | TRBV2 | . | TRBD2 | TRBJ2-3
TGTGCCAGCAGCTTAACCCAGGCGTCCACTGAAGCTTTCTTT | CASSLTQASTEAFF | TRBV11-2 | . | . | TRBJ1-1
TGTGCCATCAGTGAGTCCGACGGGGAAGCTTTCTTT | CAISESDGEAFF | TRBV10-3 | . | . | TRBJ1-1
TGTGCCAGCAGTTTAAGGACAGGCAATGAGCAGTTCTTC | CASSLRTGNEQFF | TRBV27 | . | TRBD1 | TRBJ2-1
TGTGCCATCAGTAAAGCGGGGGGCAACACTGAAGCTTTCTTT | CAISKAGGNTEAFF | TRBV10-3 | . | . | TRBJ1-1
TGTGCCAGCAGCTTCCGACAGGGAGCTAACTATGGCTACACCTTC | CASSFRQGANYGYTF | TRBV7-2 | few | TRBD1 | TRBJ1-2
TGTGCCAGCAGCTCTGACGGGTCCTACGAGCAGTACTTC | CASSSDGSYEQYF | TRBV5-6 | . | . | TRBJ2-7
TGCAGCGCCAGACAGGGGCGGAGCGGGGAGCTGTTTTTT | CSARQGRSGELFF | TRBV29-1 | . | TRBD1 | TRBJ2-2
TGTGCCAGCAGTTCGGGACAGGGCTACGAGCAGTACTTC | CASSSGQGYEQYF | TRBV27 | . | TRBD1 | TRBJ2-7
TGTGCCAGTAGTATAGGAAGCTTGCCAGACTCGTATGGCTACACCTTC | CASSIGSLPDSYGYTF | TRBV19 | . | . | TRBJ1-2
TGTGCCAGCAGCGTATCACAGGGGGCGTCCCTCTTC | CASSVSQGASLF | TRBV7-8 | . | TRBD1 | TRBJ1-2
TGTGCCAGCAGCCGCCGGGGGGGGGACACTGAAGCTTTCTTT | CASSRRGGDTEAFF | TRBV6-1 | . | . | TRBJ1-1
TGTGCCAGCAGTTTCGTGGGGGCCTACTCCTACGAGCAGTACTTC | CASSFVGAYSYEQYF | TRBV27 | . | . | TRBJ2-7
TGTGCCAGCAGTTTACTTTCAGGGGGCGGGGGCTATGGCTACACCTTC | CASSLLSGGGGYGYTF | TRBV27 | . | TRBD1 | TRBJ1-2
TGTGCCAGCAGTGACGAAAGCGGTGGAGGCACAGATACGCAGTATTTT | CASSDESGGGTDTQYF | TRBV6-4 | once | . | TRBJ2-3
TGCGCCAGCAGCTTGGCCTGGGCATATGGCTACACCTTC | CASSLAWAYGYTF | TRBV5-1 | . | . | TRBJ1-2
TGTGCCAGCAGCCAAGAGCGGGGAGGGACTGAAGCTTTCTTT | CASSQERGGTEAFF | TRBV14 | . | . | TRBJ1-1